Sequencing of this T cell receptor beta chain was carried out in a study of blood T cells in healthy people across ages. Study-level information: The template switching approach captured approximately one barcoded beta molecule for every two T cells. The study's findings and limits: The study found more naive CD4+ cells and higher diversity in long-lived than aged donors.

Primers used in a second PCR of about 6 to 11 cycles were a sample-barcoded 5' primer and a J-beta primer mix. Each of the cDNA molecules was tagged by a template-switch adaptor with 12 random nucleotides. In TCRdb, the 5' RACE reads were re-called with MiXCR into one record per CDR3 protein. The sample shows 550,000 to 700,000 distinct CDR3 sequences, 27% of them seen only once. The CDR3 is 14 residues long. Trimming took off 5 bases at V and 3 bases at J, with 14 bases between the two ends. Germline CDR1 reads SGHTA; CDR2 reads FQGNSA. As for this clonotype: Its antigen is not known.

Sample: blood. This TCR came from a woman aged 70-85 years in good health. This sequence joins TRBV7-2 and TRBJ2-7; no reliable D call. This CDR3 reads CASSPRDILYEQYF. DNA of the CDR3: TGTGCCAGCAGCCCTCGAGACATTCTCTACGAGCAGTACTTC. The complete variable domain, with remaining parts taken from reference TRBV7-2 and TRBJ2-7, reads GAGVSQSPSNKVTEKGKDVELRCDPISGHTALYWYRQSLGQGLEFLIYFQGNSAPDKSGLPSDRFSAERTGGSVSTLTIQRTQQEDSAVYLCASSPRDILYEQYFGPGTRLTVT.